This T cell receptor (beta chain) was observed in a study of cytomegalovirus exposure and HLA in healthy donors. The CDR3 is 16 residues long. The junction had 6 bases not matched to a gene; V was cut back by 0 bases and J by 7 bases. In germline, CDR1 is MNHEY, CDR2 SVGAGI. Turning to this clone: Its target is not known.

Study-wide results and limits: For TCR beta chains, V- and J-gene trimming was later linked to a missense DCLRE1C variant. About 90% or about 30% of the time was how often most TCR beta V segments were productive, according to an earlier analysis. Presence/absence analyses supposed approximately even sequencing depth among donors. Common viral pathogens were later found to be apparently linked to several of the most significant clusters.

PCR amplification relied on 60 Vbeta primers (plus 13 Jbeta primers). TCRdb's table, derived via immunoSEQ multiplex PCR, lists solely in-frame clones and lacks some. The sample has 70,000 to 95,000 clones; 80% are singletons. This receptor was taken from a man aged 18 to 29 in good health and CMV-seronegative. The chain joins TRBV6-5 to TRBJ2-2, with TRBD1 matching 9 bases. Sequenced: PBMCs. This chain's CDR3 is CASSYSGQGHYGELFF. The DNA for the CDR3 is TGTGCCAGCAGTTACTCGGGACAGGGACATTACGGGGAGCTGTTTTTT.